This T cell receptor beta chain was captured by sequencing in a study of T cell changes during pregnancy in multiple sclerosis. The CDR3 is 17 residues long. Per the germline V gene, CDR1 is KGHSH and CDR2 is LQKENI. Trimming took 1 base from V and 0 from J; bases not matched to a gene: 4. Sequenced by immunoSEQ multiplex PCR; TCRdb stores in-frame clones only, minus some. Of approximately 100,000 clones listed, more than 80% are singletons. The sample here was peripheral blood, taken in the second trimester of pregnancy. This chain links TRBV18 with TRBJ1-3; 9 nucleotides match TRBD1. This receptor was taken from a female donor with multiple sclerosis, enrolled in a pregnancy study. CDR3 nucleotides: TGTGCCAGCTCACCACTAAGACAGGGGGACTCTGGAAACACCATATATTTT. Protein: CASSPLRQGDSGNTIYF.